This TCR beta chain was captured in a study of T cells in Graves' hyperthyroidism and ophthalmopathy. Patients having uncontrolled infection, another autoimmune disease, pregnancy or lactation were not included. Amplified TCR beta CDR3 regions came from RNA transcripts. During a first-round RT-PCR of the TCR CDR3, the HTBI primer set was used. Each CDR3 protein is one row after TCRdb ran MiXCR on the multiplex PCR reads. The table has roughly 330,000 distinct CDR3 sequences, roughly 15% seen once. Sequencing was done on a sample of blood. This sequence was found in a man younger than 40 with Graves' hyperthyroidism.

Here the CDR3 reads CASSWGQATDTQYF. Here the CDR3 DNA reads TGTGCCAGCAGTTGGGGACAAGCCACAGATACGCAGTATTTT. The chain uses TRBV27 and TRBJ2-3, with TRBD1 as a possible D gene (6 bases). Trimming took off 4 bases at V and 2 bases at J, with 10 bases between the two ends. The CDR3 has 14 amino acids. The V gene's germline CDR1 is MNHEY and CDR2 SMNVEV (reference sequence).